What follows are 3 T cell receptor beta chains derived from one specimen sequenced in a study of blood T cells in healthy people across ages. Through a sample-barcoded 5' primer and a J-beta primer mix, a second PCR was run for 7 to 11 cycles. In TCRdb, the 5' RACE reads were re-called with MiXCR into one record per CDR3 protein. The sample contains some 760,000 distinct CDR3 sequences, 25% of which appear only once. This sample also appeared in a second study, on T cells of mothers and their children.

The sample taken for sequencing was blood. The origin of the receptors is a boy between 10 and 17 years old in good health.

The chain combines TRBV3-1 with TRBJ2-7, with D unresolved. Germline V gene sequence: CDR1 LGHDT, CDR2 YNNKEL (reference sequence). Trimming cost V 2 bases and J 3 bases, with 8 bases left between them. The length of the CDR3 is 13 residues. The CDR3 coding sequence is TGTGCCAGCAGCCAAACGCCCTTCTACGAGCAGTACTTC. Translation gives CASSQTPFYEQYF.

Only a few counts were recorded for this clonotype. This sequence joins TRBV28 and TRBJ2-5; no reliable D call. The germline V gene encodes CDR1 MDHEN and CDR2 SYDVKM. Trimming cost V 3 bases and J 2 bases, with 10 bases left between them. The CDR3 extends over 14 amino acids. CDR3 sequence reads: CASSLTNLQETQYF. Written as DNA, the CDR3 is TGTGCCAGCAGTTTGACGAACCTTCAAGAGACCCAGTACTTC.

This clonotype has a handful of counts. The chain has TRBV7-2 and TRBJ2-2; D perhaps matches TRBD1 (5 bases). The CDR3 runs 17 residues. The germline gives CDR1 SGHTA, CDR2 FQGNSA. V dropped 5 bases and J dropped 1 base, with 17 bases sitting between them. CDR3 in DNA: TGTGCCAGCAGCCCCCTGGGGCTAGGCGAGAACACCGGGGAGCTGTTTTTT. It is translated as CASSPLGLGENTGELFF.